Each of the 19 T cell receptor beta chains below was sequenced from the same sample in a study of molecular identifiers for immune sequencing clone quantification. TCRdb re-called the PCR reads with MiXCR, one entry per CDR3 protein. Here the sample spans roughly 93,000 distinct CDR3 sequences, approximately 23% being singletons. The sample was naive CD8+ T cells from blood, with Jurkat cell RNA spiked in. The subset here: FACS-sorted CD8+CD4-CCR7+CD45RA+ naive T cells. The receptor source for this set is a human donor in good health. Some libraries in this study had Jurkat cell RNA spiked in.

The CDR3 here is CASSIDRYNEQFF. Here the CDR3 DNA reads TGCGCCAGCAGCATTGACAGATACAATGAGCAGTTCTTC. The rearrangement uses TRBV5-1 and TRBJ2-1, with TRBD1 as a possible D gene (5 bases). V was cut by 4 bases and J by 4 bases, with 9 bases left in between. This CDR3 is built from 13 residues. Germline CDR1 SGHRS, CDR2 YFSETQ. The full variable domain, completed using reference TRBV5-1 and TRBJ2-1, is KAGVTQTPRYLIKTRGQQVTLSCSPISGHRSVSWYQQTPGQGLQFLFEYFSETQRNKGNFPGRFSGRQFSNSRSEMNVSTLELGDSALYLCASSIDRYNEQFFGPGTRLTVL.

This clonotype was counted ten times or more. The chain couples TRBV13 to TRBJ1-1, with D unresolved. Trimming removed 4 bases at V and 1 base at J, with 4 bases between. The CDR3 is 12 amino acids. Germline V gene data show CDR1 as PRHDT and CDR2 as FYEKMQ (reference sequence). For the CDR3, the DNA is TGTGCCAGCAGCTGGGGGAACACTGAAGCTTTCTTT. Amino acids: CASSWGNTEAFF.

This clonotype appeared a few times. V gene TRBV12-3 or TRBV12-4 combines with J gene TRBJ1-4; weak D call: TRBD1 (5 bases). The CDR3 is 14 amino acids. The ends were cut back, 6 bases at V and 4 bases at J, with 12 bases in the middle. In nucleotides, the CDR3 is TGTGCCAGCAGGGCCGGGACGGTTAATGAAAAACTGTTTTTT. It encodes CASRAGTVNEKLFF.

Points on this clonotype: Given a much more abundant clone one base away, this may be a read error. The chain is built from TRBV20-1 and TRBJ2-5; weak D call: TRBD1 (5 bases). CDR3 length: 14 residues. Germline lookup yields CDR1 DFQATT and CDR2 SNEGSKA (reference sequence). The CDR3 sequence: CSAGTGDLQEPQYF. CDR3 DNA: TGCAGTGCTGGTACAGGAGACCTACAAGAGCCCCAGTACTTC.

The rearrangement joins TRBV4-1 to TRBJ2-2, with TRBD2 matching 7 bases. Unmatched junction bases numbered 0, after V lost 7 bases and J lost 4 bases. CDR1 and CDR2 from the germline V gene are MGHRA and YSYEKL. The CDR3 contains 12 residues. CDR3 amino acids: CASKRGTGELFF. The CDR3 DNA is TGCGCCAGCAAGCGGGGCACCGGGGAGCTGTTTTTT.

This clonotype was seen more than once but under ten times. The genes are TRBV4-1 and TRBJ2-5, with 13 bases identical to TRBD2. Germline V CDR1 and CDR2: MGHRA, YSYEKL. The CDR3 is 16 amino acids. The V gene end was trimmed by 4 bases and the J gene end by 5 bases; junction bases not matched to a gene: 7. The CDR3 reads CASSRRLAGGVETQYF. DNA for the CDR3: TGCGCCAGCAGCCGAAGACTAGCGGGGGGAGTTGAGACCCAGTACTTC.

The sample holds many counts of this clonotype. For the CDR3, the DNA is TGCGCCAGCAGCTTTAGGGACGGCAACTACGAGCAGTACTTC. Its protein product is CASSFRDGNYEQYF. This sequence joins TRBV5-1 and TRBJ2-7; D tentatively fits TRBD1 or TRBD2 (5 bases each). Per the germline V gene, CDR1 is SGHRS and CDR2 is YFSETQ. The V and J ends lost 2 bases and 3 bases respectively, with 12 bases between them. The CDR3 runs to 14 residues. The full variable domain, completed using reference TRBV5-1 and TRBJ2-7, is KAGVTQTPRYLIKTRGQQVTLSCSPISGHRSVSWYQQTPGQGLQFLFEYFSETQRNKGNFPGRFSGRQFSNSRSEMNVSTLELGDSALYLCASSFRDGNYEQYFGPGTRLTVT.

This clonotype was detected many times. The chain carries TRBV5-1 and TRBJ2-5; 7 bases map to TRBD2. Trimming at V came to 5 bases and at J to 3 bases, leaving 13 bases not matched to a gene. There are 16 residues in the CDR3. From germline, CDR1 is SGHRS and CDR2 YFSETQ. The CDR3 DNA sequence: TGCGCCAGCAGGATCGGCGAGGGAGGGATGGAAGAGACCCAGTACTTC. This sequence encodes CASRIGEGGMEETQYF.

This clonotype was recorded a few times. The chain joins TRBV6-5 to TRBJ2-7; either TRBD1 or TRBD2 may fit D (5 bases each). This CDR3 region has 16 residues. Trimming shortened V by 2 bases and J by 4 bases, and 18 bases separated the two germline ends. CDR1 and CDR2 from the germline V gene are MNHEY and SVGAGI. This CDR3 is CASSYHAPGRPYEQYF. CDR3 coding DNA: TGTGCCAGCAGTTACCACGCTCCGGGACGGCCGTACGAGCAGTACTTC.

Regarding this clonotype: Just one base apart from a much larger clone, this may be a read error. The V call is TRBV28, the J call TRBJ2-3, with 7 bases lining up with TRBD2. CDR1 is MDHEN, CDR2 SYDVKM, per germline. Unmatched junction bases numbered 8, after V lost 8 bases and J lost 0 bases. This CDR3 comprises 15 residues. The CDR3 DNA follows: TGTGCCAGCGGCCGGCTAGCGGATAGCACAGATACGCAGTATTTT. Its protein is CASGRLADSTDTQYF.

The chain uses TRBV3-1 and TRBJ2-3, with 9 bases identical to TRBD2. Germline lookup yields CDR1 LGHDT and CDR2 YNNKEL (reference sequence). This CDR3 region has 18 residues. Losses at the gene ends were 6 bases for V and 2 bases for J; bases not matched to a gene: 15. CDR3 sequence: CASSPGRSGGSLTDTQYF. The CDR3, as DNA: TGTGCCAGCAGTCCGGGCAGGAGCGGGGGGTCTCTCACAGATACGCAGTATTTT.

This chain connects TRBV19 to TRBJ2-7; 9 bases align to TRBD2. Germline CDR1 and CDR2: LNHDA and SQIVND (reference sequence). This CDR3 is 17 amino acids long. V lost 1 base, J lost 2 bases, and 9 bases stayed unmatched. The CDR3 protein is CASSIVFRASGAYEQYF. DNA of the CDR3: TGTGCCAGTAGTATAGTATTCCGGGCTAGCGGGGCCTACGAGCAGTACTTC. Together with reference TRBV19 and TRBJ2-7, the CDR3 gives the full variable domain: DGGITQSPKYLFRKEGQNVTLSCEQNLNHDAMYWYRQDPGQGLRLIYYSQIVNDFQKGDIAEGYSVSREKKESFPLTVTSAQKNPTAFYLCASSIVFRASGAYEQYFGPGTRLTVT.

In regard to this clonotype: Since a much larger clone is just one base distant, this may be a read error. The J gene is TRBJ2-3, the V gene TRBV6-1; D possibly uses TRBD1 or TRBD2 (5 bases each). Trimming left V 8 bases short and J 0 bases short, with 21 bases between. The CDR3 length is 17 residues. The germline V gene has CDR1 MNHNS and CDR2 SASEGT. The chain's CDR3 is CASLKRWGFLSTDTQYF. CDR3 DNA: TGTGCCAGCCTCAAGCGGTGGGGCTTTCTCAGCACAGATACGCAGTATTTT.

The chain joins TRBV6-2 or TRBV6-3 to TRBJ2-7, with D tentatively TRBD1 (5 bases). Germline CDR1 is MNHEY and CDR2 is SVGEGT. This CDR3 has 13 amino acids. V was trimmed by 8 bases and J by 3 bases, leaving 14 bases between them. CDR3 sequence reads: CASESQGFYEQYF. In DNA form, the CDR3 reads TGTGCCAGCGAATCCCAGGGTTTCTACGAGCAGTACTTC.

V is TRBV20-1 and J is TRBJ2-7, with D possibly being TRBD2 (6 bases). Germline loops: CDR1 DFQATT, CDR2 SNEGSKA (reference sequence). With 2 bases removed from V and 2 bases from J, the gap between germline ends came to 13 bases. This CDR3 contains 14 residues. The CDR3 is CSARPTSLAYEQYF. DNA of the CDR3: TGCAGTGCTAGACCCACTAGCTTAGCCTACGAGCAGTACTTC.

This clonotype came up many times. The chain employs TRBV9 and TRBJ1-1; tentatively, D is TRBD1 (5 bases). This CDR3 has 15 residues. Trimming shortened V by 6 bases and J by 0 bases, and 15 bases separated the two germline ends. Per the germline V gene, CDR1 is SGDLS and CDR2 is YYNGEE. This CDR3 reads CASTTGGGVNTEAFF. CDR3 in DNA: TGTGCCAGCACGACGGGGGGTGGAGTGAACACTGAAGCTTTCTTT.

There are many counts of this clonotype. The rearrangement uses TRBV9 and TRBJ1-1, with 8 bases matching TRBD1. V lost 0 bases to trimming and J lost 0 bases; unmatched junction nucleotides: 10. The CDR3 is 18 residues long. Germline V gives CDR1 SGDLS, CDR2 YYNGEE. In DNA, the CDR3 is TGTGCCAGCAGCGTAGGAAGAGGGGGGACAGGACTGAACACTGAAGCTTTCTTT. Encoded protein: CASSVGRGGTGLNTEAFF.

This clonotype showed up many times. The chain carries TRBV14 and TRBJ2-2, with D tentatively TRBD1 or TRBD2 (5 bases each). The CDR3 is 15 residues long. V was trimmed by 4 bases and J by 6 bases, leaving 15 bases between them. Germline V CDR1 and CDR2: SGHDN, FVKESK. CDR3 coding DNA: TGTGCCAGCAGCCCGTGGGACCCGGGCGCCGGGGAGCTGTTTTTT. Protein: CASSPWDPGAGELFF. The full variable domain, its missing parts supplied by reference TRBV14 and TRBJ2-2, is EAGVTQFPSHSVIEKGQTVTLRCDPISGHDNLYWYRRVMGKEIKFLLHFVKESKQDESGMPNNRFLAERTGGTYSTLKVQPAELEDSGVYFCASSPWDPGAGELFFGEGSRLTVL.

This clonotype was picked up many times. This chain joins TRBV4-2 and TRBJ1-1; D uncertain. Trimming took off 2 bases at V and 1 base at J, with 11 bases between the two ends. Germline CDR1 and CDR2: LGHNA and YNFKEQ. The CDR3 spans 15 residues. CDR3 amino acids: CASSQHVGKNTEAFF. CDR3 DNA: TGTGCCAGCAGCCAACACGTGGGCAAGAACACTGAAGCTTTCTTT.